The source of this T cell receptor beta chain is a study of blood T cell repertoires in COVID-19. Whole-study context: The origin of the acute and convalescent COVID-19 samples was the United States, Italy and Spain. Sources were T cells, B-cell-depleted T cells, or PBMCs; the material itself was cDNA or gDNA.

How the authors handled the data: Quantification of nucleated cells was approximated via reference gene primer amplification. TCRdb's table, derived via immunoSEQ multiplex PCR, lists solely in-frame clones and lacks some. That table gives V, J and clone size, and the DNA gave D and trimming. The data contain fewer than 250,000 clones, about 83% of them seen just once; the ten biggest clones take up roughly 2.9%. Germline V gene sequence: CDR1 SNHLY, CDR2 FYNNEI. With V trimmed by 3 bases and J by 5 bases, 5 bases remained unmatched. This CDR3 is built from 14 residues. This receptor was taken from a man in his forties or fifties with active or convalescent COVID-19. The chain employs TRBV2 and TRBJ1-2; 8 bases align to TRBD1. The sequenced sample was peripheral blood. The CDR3 DNA sequence: TGTGCCAGCAGTGAGTTTGACAGGGGATATGGCTACACCTTC. Translation gives CASSEFDRGYGYTF.